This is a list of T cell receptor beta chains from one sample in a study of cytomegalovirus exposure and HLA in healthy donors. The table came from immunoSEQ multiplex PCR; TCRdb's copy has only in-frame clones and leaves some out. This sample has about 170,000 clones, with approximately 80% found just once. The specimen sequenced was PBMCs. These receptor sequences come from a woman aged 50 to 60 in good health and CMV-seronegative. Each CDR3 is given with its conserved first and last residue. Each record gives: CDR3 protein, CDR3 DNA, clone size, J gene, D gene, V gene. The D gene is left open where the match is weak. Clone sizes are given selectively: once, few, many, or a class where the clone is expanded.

CASALEGNNQPQHF	TGTGCCAGCGCCTTGGAGGGGAACAATCAGCCCCAGCATTTT	NA	TRBJ1-5	NA	TRBV4-2
CAISGGSYEQYF	TGTGCCATCAGCGGCGGATCCTACGAGCAGTACTTC	few	TRBJ2-7	NA	TRBV10-3
CASSLDPAGGRSTDTQYF	TGTGCCAGCAGCTTAGACCCGGCGGGGGGGCGTAGCACAGATACGCAGTATTTT	once	TRBJ2-3	TRBD2	TRBV11-2
CASSPGTINTEAFF	TGTGCCAGCAGCCCCGGGACAATTAACACTGAAGCTTTCTTT	medium-sized	TRBJ1-1	NA	TRBV7-8
CASLNLVPPYEQYF	TGTGCCAGCCTCAACCTAGTCCCCCCCTACGAGCAGTACTTC	NA	TRBJ2-7	NA	TRBV28
CASSLDRGQRKLFF	TGCGCCAGCAGCTTGGACAGGGGGCAGAGAAAACTGTTTTTT	few	TRBJ1-4	TRBD1	TRBV5-1
CASHSDRDTEAFF	TGTGCCAGCCATTCAGACAGGGACACTGAAGCTTTCTTT	NA	TRBJ1-1	TRBD1	TRBV28
CASRRGTYGYTF	TGTGCCAGCAGACGCGGGACTTATGGCTACACCTTC	NA	TRBJ1-2	NA	TRBV28
CASSLGQFYEQYF	TGTGCCAGCAGTTTGGGGCAGTTTTACGAGCAGTACTTC	few	TRBJ2-7	NA	TRBV28
CSVEGLAGGPTDEQYF	TGCAGCGTTGAAGGGCTAGCGGGAGGGCCTACCGACGAGCAGTACTTC	NA	TRBJ2-7	TRBD2	TRBV29-1
CASSMVGAGETDTQYF	TGTGCCAGTAGTATGGTTGGAGCGGGGGAAACAGATACGCAGTATTTT	NA	TRBJ2-3	TRBD2	TRBV19
CASSLVTDTKKLFF	TGTGCCAGCAGCTTAGTAACAGATACGAAAAAACTGTTTTTT	NA	TRBJ1-4	NA	TRBV7-2
CASNLPGTAEAFF	TGTGCCAGCAACCTACCCGGGACAGCCGAAGCTTTCTTT	NA	TRBJ1-1	TRBD1	TRBV2
CASSERDRVSSGANVLTF	TGTGCCAGCAGCGAACGGGACAGGGTGTCTTCTGGGGCCAACGTCCTGACTTTC	NA	TRBJ2-6	TRBD1	TRBV6-1
CASSLVGDSEQYF	TGTGCCAGCAGCTTAGTTGGCGACAGCGAGCAGTACTTC	once	TRBJ2-7	NA	TRBV7-8
CASSQGWREWDNEQFF	TGTGCCAGCAGCCAAGGATGGCGGGAGTGGGACAATGAGCAGTTCTTC	NA	TRBJ2-1	TRBD2	TRBV14
CASSTDREGNQPQHF	TGTGCCAGCAGTACTGACAGGGAAGGCAATCAGCCCCAGCATTTT	NA	TRBJ1-5	TRBD1	TRBV6-5